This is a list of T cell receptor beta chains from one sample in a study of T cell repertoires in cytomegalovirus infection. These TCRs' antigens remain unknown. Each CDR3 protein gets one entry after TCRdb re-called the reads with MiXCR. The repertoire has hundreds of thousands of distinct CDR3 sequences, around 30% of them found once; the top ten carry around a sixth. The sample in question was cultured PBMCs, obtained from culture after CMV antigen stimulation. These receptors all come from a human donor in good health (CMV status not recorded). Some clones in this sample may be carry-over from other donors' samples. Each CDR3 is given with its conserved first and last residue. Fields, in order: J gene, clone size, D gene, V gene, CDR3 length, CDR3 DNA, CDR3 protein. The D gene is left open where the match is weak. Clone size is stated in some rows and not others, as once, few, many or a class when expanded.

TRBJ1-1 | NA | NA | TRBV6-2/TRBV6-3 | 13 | TGTGCCAGCACTACTAGGAGGAACACTGAAGCTTTCTTT | CASTTRRNTEAFF
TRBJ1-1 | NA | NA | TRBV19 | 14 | TGTGCCAGTAGTATAGAAATTCCGGGGACTGAAGCTTTCTTT | CASSIEIPGTEAFF
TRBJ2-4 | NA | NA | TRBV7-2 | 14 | TGTGCCAGCAGCTTAGCTTACGCTAAAAACATTCAGTACTTC | CASSLAYAKNIQYF
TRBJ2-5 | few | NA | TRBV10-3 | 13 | TGTGCCATCAGCCGCATAGTAGGGGAGACCCAGTACTTC | CAISRIVGETQYF
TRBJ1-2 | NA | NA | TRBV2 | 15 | TGTGCCAGCAGTGAGTTCCGGCCCTCCGTTTATGGCTACACCTTC | CASSEFRPSVYGYTF
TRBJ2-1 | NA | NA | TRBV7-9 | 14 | TGTGCCAGCAGCTTATACAGGCGGTACAATGAGCAGTTCTTC | CASSLYRRYNEQFF
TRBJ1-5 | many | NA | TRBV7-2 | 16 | TGTGCCAGCAGCTTAAGGTCCAGGGCGAGCAATCAGCCCCAGCATTTT | CASSLRSRASNQPQHF
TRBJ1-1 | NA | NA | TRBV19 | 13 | TGTGCCAGTAGCACGAACCGGGACACTGAAGCTTTCTTT | CASSTNRDTEAFF
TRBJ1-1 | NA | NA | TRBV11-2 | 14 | TGTGCCAGCAGCCCGCGTCCAGGGGAAACTGAAGCTTTCTTT | CASSPRPGETEAFF
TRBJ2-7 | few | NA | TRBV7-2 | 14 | TGTGCCAGCAGCTTATATGCAGGGAACTACGAGCAGTACTTC | CASSLYAGNYEQYF
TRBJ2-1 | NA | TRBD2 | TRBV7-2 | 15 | TGTGCCAGCAGCCTGGGACTAGCGAAGAACAATGAGCAGTTCTTC | CASSLGLAKNNEQFF
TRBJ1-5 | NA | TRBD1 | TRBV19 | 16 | TGTGCCAGTAGTGCCCGGGGACAGGCCCTAAATCAGCCCCAGCATTTT | CASSARGQALNQPQHF
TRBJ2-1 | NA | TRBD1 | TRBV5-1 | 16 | TGCGCCAGCAGCTTAACCGACAGGGGCTCCTACAATGAGCAGTTCTTC | CASSLTDRGSYNEQFF
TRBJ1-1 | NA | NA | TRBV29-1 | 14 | TGCAGCGTTCGGGGGGGCACCCGGAACACTGAAGCTTTCTTT | CSVRGGTRNTEAFF
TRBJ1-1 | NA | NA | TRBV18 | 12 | TGTGCCAGCTCACCAAGGGAAACTGAAGCTTTCTTT | CASSPRETEAFF
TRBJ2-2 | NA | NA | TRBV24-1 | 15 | TGTGCCACCAGTGATTTTGTAGGAAGTACCGGGGAGCTGTTTTTT | CATSDFVGSTGELFF
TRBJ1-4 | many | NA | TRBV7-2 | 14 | TGTGCCAGCAGCTTAGGGTCGACTAATGAAAAACTGTTTTTT | CASSLGSTNEKLFF
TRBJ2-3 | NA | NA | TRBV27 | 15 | TGTGCCAGCAGTTTCGACCGAGTGAGGCCAGATACGCAGTATTTT | CASSFDRVRPDTQYF
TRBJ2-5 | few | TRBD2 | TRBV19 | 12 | TGTGCCAGTAGTATCTTAGCGGGGACCCAGTACTTC | CASSILAGTQYF
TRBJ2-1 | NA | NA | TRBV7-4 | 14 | TGTGCCAGCAGCCTCTTCGGGAGCTACAATGAGCAGTTCTTC | CASSLFGSYNEQFF
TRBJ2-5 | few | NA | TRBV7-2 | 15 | TGTGCCAGCAGCTTAACGCGGCTAGTCGGGGAGACCCAGTACTTC | CASSLTRLVGETQYF
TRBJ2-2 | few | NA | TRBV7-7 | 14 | TGTGCTAGCAGGCCGGGACAGAACACCGGGGAGCTGTTTTTT | CASRPGQNTGELFF
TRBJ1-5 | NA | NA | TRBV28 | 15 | TGTGCCAGCAGTTCCATTGGGTTCGGCAATCAGCCCCAGCATTTT | CASSSIGFGNQPQHF
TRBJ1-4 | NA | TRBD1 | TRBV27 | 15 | TGTGCCAGCAGTTTTCGACCGGGACAGGCCCTTTCACTGTTTTTT | CASSFRPGQALSLFF
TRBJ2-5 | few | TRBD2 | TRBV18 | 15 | TGTGCCAGCTCACCCCCGGGACTAGCGGGAGAGACCCAGTACTTC | CASSPPGLAGETQYF
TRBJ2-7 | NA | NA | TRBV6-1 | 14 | TGTGCCAGCAGTTGGTATGCATCCGAAGGCGAGCAGTACTTC | CASSWYASEGEQYF
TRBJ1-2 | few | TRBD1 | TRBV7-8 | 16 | TGTGCCAGCAGCGTGGACAGGGCCCTGAGGGGCTATGGCTACACCTTC | CASSVDRALRGYGYTF
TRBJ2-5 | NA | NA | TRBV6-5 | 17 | TGTGCCAGCAGTTACTCCTCCATTAAACAGGGACAAGAGACCCAGTACTTC | CASSYSSIKQGQETQYF
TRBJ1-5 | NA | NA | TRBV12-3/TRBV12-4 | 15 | TGTGCCAGCAGTTCGGCCCTCTCAGGGAATCAGCCCCAGCATTTT | CASSSALSGNQPQHF
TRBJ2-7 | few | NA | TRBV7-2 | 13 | TGTGCCAGCAGCCTCTCTTGGACCTACGAGCAGTACTTC | CASSLSWTYEQYF
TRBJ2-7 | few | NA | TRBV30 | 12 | TGTGCCTGGAGGGCCAGTGGCTACGAGCAGTACTTC | CAWRASGYEQYF
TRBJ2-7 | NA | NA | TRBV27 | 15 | TGTGCCAGCAGTTCGTCTAGCGCCGGCTCCTACGAGCAGTACTTC | CASSSSSAGSYEQYF
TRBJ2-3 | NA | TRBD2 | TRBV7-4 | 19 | TGTGCCAGCAGCGTTCTAGCGGGAGTTCCCCGAGTAGATCCAGGCCCGCAGTATTTT | CASSVLAGVPRVDPGPQYF
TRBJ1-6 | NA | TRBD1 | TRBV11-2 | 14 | TGTGCCAGCAGTTCACAGGGGAAAAATTCACCCCTCCACTTT | CASSSQGKNSPLHF
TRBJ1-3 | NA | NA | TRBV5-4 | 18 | TGTGCCAGCAGCTCTGATTTACGGACGGACTTCTCTGGAAACACCATATATTTT | CASSSDLRTDFSGNTIYF
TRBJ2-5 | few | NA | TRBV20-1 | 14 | TGCAGTGCTACGCTCCCCTCGGGCCAAGAGACCCAGTACTTC | CSATLPSGQETQYF
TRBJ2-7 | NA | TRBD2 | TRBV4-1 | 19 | TGCGCCAGCAGCCAAGATAATCTACCTAGCGGGAGGTTAATTTACGAGCAGTACTTC | CASSQDNLPSGRLIYEQYF
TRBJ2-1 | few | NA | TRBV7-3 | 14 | TGTGCCAGCAGCTTAGTACAGGGTCCCGATGAGCAGTTCTTC | CASSLVQGPDEQFF
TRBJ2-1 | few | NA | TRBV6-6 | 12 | TGTGCCAGCAGCCCGGCCCGAAATGAGCAGTTCTTC | CASSPARNEQFF
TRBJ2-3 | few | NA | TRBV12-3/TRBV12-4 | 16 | TGTGCCAGCAGTTTTAGAATCGGGCAGAGCACAGATACGCAGTATTTT | CASSFRIGQSTDTQYF
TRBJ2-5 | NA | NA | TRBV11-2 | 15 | TGTGCCAGCAGCCCTAGAATGGTAGACCAAGAGACCCAGTACTTC | CASSPRMVDQETQYF
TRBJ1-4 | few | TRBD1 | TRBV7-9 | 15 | TGTGCCAGCAGCTCCCGGGACAGGGCTAATGAAAAACTGTTTTTT | CASSSRDRANEKLFF
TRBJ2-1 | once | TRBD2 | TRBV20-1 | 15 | TGCAGTGCCAGCGGATTAGGAGGGAGGGCCAATGAGCAGTTCTTC | CSASGLGGRANEQFF
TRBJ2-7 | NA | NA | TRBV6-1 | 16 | TGTGCCAGCAGTGATCCCAGGACAGCCATGACCTACGAGCAGTACTTC | CASSDPRTAMTYEQYF
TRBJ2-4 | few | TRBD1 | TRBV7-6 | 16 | TGTGCCAGCAGCCCGGGACAGAACTTAGCCAAAAACATTCAGTACTTC | CASSPGQNLAKNIQYF
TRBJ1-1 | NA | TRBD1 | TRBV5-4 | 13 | TGTGCCAGCAGCGAAGGACAGGCGGATGAAGCTTTCTTT | CASSEGQADEAFF
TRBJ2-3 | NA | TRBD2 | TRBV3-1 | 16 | TGTGCCAGCAGCCAAGGACTAGCCGGGACGGGTGATACGCAGTATTTT | CASSQGLAGTGDTQYF
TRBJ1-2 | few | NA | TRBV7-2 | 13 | TGTGCCAGCAGCTTAGCTTTCAACTATGGCTACACCTTC | CASSLAFNYGYTF
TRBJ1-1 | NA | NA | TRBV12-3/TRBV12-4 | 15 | TGTGCCAGCAGTTTACCCGATACAGCGAACACTGAAGCTTTCTTT | CASSLPDTANTEAFF
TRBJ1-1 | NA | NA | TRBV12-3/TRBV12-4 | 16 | TGTGCCAGCAGTTTTTTACCGGGACACCCGAACACTGAAGCTTTCTTT | CASSFLPGHPNTEAFF
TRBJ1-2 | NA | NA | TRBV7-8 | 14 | TGTGCCAGCAGCCCTGTGACAGGCTCTTTCATTTACACCTTC | CASSPVTGSFIYTF
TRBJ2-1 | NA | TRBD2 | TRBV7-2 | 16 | TGTGCCAGCAGCTCCCTGGCGGGAGCGTACTACAATGAGCAGTTCTTC | CASSSLAGAYYNEQFF
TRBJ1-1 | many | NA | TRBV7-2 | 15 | TGTGCCAGCAGCTCCGTCCCCTACGTCGGCACTGAAGCTTTCTTT | CASSSVPYVGTEAFF
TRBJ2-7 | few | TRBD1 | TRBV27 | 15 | TGTGCCAGCAGTTTGACTGGACAGGGGGCTTACGAGCAGTACTTC | CASSLTGQGAYEQYF
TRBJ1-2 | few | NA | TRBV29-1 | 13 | TGCAGCGTTGCCGGGACCCAACTCAGACCTCACACCTTC | CSVAGTQLRPHTF
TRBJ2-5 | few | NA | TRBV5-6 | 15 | TGTGCCAGCAGCTTGGGGACAGCCGTCGGGGGGACCCAGTACTTC | CASSLGTAVGGTQYF
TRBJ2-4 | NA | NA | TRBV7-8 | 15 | TGTGCCAGCAGCTTCGGGACGGCGGCCAAAAACATTCAGTACTTC | CASSFGTAAKNIQYF
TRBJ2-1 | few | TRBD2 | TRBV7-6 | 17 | TGTGCTAGCAGCCCCAGACTAGCGGGAGGGAAATACAATGAGCAGTTCTTC | CASSPRLAGGKYNEQFF
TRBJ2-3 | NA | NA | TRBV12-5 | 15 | TGTGCTAGTGGTTTGAACTTGGACTCGCGCACTGCGCAGTATTTT | CASGLNLDSRTAQYF
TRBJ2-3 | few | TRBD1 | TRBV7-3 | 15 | TGTGCCAGCAGCCCGACAGGGGGCGGGACAGATACGCAGTATTTT | CASSPTGGGTDTQYF